This entry lists 19 T cell receptor beta chains sequenced from one sample in a study of blood T cell repertoires in COVID-19. Profiled with immunoSEQ multiplex PCR; TCRdb holds only in-frame clones, not every one. The table has under 200,000 clones, 79% seen once. Input material: PBMCs or T cells enriched from blood (not recorded which). These receptors were taken from a woman aged 65 to 85 in a cohort exposed to, infected with or recovered from COVID-19 (not recorded which).

The rearrangement uses TRBV19 and TRBJ2-5; tentative D call: TRBD2 (5 bases). The germline V and J ends were trimmed by 0 bases and 5 bases, with 16 bases remaining between them. The CDR3 loop spans 16 amino acids. The germline gives CDR1 LNHDA, CDR2 SQIVND (reference sequence). CDR3 bases: TGTGCCAGTAGTATAGATCGCGGCAGAGGCGGGGAGACCCAGTACTTC. This translates into CASSIDRGRGGETQYF.

This sequence joins TRBV7-8 and TRBJ1-3; TRBD1 matches at 8 bases. This CDR3 has 17 residues. In germline, CDR1 is SGHVS, CDR2 FQNEAQ. J lost 4 bases, V lost 1 base, and 9 bases had no gene match. The CDR3 spells CASSLVSGGHVGNTIYF. The CDR3 bases are TGTGCCAGCAGCTTAGTTTCAGGGGGCCATGTCGGAAACACCATATATTTT.

The chain has TRBV28 and TRBJ2-2; a possible D gene is TRBD2 (5 bases). V was clipped by 3 bases and J by 4 bases, with 12 bases between them. Germline CDR1 MDHEN, CDR2 SYDVKM. The CDR3 is 15 amino acids. This CDR3 is CASSFAGAGTGELFF. Here the CDR3 DNA reads TGTGCCAGCAGTTTTGCGGGCGCGGGCACCGGGGAGCTGTTTTTT.

The chain joins TRBV5-1 to TRBJ2-1; D is possibly TRBD2 (5 bases). Germline V CDR1 and CDR2: SGHRS, YFSETQ. CDR3 length equals 15 residues. Trimming pared 0 bases from V and 7 bases from J, leaving 14 bases between. CDR3 DNA: TGCGCCAGCAGCTTGGGCAGGACTCGGGGAAATGAGCAGTTCTTC. This encodes CASSLGRTRGNEQFF.

This clone was observed a handful of times. V gene TRBV7-2 combines with J gene TRBJ2-4; 7 bases line up with TRBD2. V was clipped by 8 bases and J by 3 bases; unmatched bases: 7. CDR3 length equals 14 residues. Looked up from germline, CDR1 is SGHTA and CDR2 is FQGNSA. CDR3 loop: CASAAGDLKNIQYF. The CDR3 DNA follows: TGTGCCAGCGCCGCGGGGGACCTCAAAAACATTCAGTACTTC.

The chain is built from TRBV20-1 and TRBJ1-2, with D tentatively TRBD1 (6 bases). The CDR3 runs to 13 residues. Germline CDR1 and CDR2: DFQATT and SNEGSKA (reference sequence). The CDR3 coding sequence is TGCAGCGCCAGTCAGGGGTTTAGTAGTGGCTACACCTTC. Translation gives CSASQGFSSGYTF.

The CDR3 DNA sequence: TGTGCCAGTAGTGCGACAGGGGGCAACACTGAAGCTTTCTTT. Its protein is CASSATGGNTEAFF. The chain couples TRBV19 to TRBJ1-1; 10 nucleotides agree with TRBD1. The V gene end was trimmed by 5 bases and the J gene end by 2 bases; junction bases not matched to a gene: 2. Germline loops: CDR1 LNHDA, CDR2 SQIVND (reference sequence). The CDR3 is made up of 14 amino acids.

The V and J genes are TRBV7-9 and TRBJ2-2, with D possibly being TRBD2 (7 bases). CDR1 SEHNR and CDR2 FQNEAQ come from the germline V gene (reference sequence). V was shortened by 5 bases and J by 6 bases, with 16 bases between the two germline ends. The CDR3 length is 15 residues. The CDR3 is CASSQRDNLPGELFF. DNA of the CDR3: TGTGCCAGCAGCCAGCGGGACAACTTACCCGGGGAGCTGTTTTTT.

This chain links TRBV28 with TRBJ1-4; D not resolved. The CDR3 contains 13 residues. V lost 3 bases to trimming and J lost 3 bases, with 5 bases between them. Germline CDR1 reads MDHEN; CDR2 reads SYDVKM. This chain's CDR3 is CASSLGANEKLFF. CDR3 in DNA: TGTGCCAGCAGTTTGGGAGCTAATGAAAAACTGTTTTTT.

The V call is TRBV20-1, the J call TRBJ2-3, with 9 bases that match TRBD1. V was pared by 3 bases and J by 0 bases, with 10 bases of the junction left unmatched. Germline V gives CDR1 DFQATT, CDR2 SNEGSKA (reference sequence). This CDR3 contains 17 residues. In nucleotides, the CDR3 is TGCAGTGCTAGTACAGTCACAGGGGGCCCAAGCACAGATACGCAGTATTTT. Protein: CSASTVTGGPSTDTQYF.

This chain uses TRBV5-1 with TRBJ2-1, with a tentative D call TRBD2 (6 bases). Germline V gene data show CDR1 as SGHRS and CDR2 as YFSETQ. This CDR3 region has 14 residues. The ends were cut back, 1 base at V and 7 bases at J, with 12 bases in the middle. This CDR3 reads CASSLTPGRNEQFF. As DNA, the CDR3 is TGCGCCAGCAGCTTGACGCCAGGGAGGAATGAGCAGTTCTTC.

The gene calls are TRBV24-1 and TRBJ2-3; D possibly corresponds to TRBD1 (6 bases). The germline gives CDR1 KGHDR, CDR2 SFDVKD. V was trimmed by 6 bases and J by 0 bases, leaving 12 bases between them. The CDR3 spans 15 residues. CDR3: CATSPGTLSTDTQYF. The DNA for the CDR3 is TGTGCCACCAGTCCTGGGACACTTAGCACAGATACGCAGTATTTT.

The chain uses TRBV2 and TRBJ1-2; D is possibly TRBD1 (6 bases). This CDR3 has 14 residues. The germline V gene has CDR1 SNHLY and CDR2 FYNNEI. V lost 7 bases and J lost 3, with 15 bases in between. The chain's CDR3 is CASTGQTGHYGYTF. As DNA, the CDR3 is TGTGCCAGCACTGGACAGACGGGCCACTATGGCTACACCTTC.

J is TRBJ2-3 and V is TRBV4-1; 8 nucleotides match TRBD1. The CDR3 is 14 residues long. Germline V gene sequence: CDR1 MGHRA, CDR2 YSYEKL. V dropped 4 bases and J dropped 4; count of bases not matched to a gene: 4. The CDR3 DNA is TGCGCCAGCAGCCCAACACAGGGGGCAGATACGCAGTATTTT. Its translation: CASSPTQGADTQYF.

The chain is built from TRBV28 and TRBJ1-2; no clear D. CDR1 is MDHEN, CDR2 SYDVKM, per germline. The CDR3 loop spans 13 amino acids. Trimming removed 7 bases at V and 7 bases at J, with 16 bases between. CDR3 in amino acids: CASTPRGYVGYTF. CDR3 sequence (DNA): TGTGCCAGCACCCCCAGAGGGTACGTTGGCTACACCTTC.

The chain is built from TRBV6-5 and TRBJ1-1; tentatively, D is TRBD1 (6 bases). V lost 2 bases and J 2 bases, leaving 15 bases between the germline ends. The CDR3 runs 16 residues. The germline V gene encodes CDR1 MNHEY and CDR2 SVGAGI. This CDR3 is CASSYGVAQGNTEAFF. The CDR3 DNA reads TGTGCCAGCAGTTACGGGGTTGCACAGGGAAACACTGAAGCTTTCTTT.

The V gene is TRBV29-1, the J gene TRBJ2-1; 9 nucleotides align to TRBD2. The CDR3 is made up of 16 amino acids. Germline CDR1 reads SQVTM; CDR2 reads ANQGSEA. Trimming took 6 bases from V and 0 from J; bases not matched to a gene: 9. Here the CDR3 DNA reads TGCAGCGTCGAACGAGGCGGGAGGGGCTCCTACAATGAGCAGTTCTTC. It yields the protein CSVERGGRGSYNEQFF.

This clone appeared a few times. The J gene is TRBJ1-2, the V gene TRBV27, with D tentatively TRBD1 (6 bases). The CDR3 loop spans 12 amino acids. Germline assignment: CDR1 MNHEY and CDR2 SMNVEV (reference sequence). Trimming removed 6 bases from V and 7 bases from J, with 12 bases in between. The CDR3 loop reads CASSRVGGGYTF. In DNA, the CDR3 is TGTGCCAGCAGCAGGGTAGGGGGTGGCTACACCTTC.

The chain employs TRBV9 and TRBJ1-6; 7 bases fit TRBD1. The V gene's germline CDR1 is SGDLS and CDR2 YYNGEE. The CDR3 length is 17 residues. V dropped 4 bases and J dropped 3; count of bases not matched to a gene: 10. CDR3 coding DNA: TGTGCCAGCAGCTCACCATTCGGACAGGACTATAATTCACCCCTCCACTTT. Translated, it gives CASSSPFGQDYNSPLHF.